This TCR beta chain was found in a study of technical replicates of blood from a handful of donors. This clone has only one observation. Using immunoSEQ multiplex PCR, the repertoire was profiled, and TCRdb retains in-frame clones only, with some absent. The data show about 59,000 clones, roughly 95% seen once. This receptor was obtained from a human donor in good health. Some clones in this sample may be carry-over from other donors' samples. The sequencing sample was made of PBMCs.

Here the CDR3 reads CASSFGTLAGVNEQYF. The DNA for the CDR3 is TGTGCCAGCAGCTTCGGTACTTTAGCGGGAGTCAACGAGCAGTACTTC. This chain uses TRBV11-2 with TRBJ2-7, with 9 bases matching TRBD2. Per germline, CDR1 SGHAT and CDR2 FQNNGV. CDR3 length: 16 residues. V was clipped by 3 bases and J by 5 bases; unmatched bases: 11.